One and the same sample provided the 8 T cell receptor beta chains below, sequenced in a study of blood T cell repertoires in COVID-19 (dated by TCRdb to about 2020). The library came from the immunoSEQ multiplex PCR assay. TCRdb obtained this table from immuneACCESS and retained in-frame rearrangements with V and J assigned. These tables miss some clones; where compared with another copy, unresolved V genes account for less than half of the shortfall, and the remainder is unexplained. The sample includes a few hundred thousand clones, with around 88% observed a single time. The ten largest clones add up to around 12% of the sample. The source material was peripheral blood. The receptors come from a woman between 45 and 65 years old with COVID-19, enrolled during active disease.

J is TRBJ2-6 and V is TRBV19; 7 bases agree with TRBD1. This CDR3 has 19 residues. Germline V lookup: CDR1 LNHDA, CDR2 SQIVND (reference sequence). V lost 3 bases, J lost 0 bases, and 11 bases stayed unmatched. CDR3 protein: CASSMGTGDLVSGANVLTF. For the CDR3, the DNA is TGTGCCAGTAGTATGGGCACAGGGGACCTCGTCTCTGGGGCCAACGTCCTGACTTTC. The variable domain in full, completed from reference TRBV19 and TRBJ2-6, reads DGGITQSPKYLFRKEGQNVTLSCEQNLNHDAMYWYRQDPGQGLRLIYYSQIVNDFQKGDIAEGYSVSREKKESFPLTVTSAQKNPTAFYLCASSMGTGDLVSGANVLTFGAGSRLTVL.

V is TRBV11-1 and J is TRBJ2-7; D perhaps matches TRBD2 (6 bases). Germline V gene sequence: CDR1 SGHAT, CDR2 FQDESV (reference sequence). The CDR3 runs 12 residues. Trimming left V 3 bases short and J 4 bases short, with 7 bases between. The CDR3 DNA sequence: TGTGCCAGCAGCTTTGGAGGGTACGAGCAGTACTTC. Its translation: CASSFGGYEQYF.

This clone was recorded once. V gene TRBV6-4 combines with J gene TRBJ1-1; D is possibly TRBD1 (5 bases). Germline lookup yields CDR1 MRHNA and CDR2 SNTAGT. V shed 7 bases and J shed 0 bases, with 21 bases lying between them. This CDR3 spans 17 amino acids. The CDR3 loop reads CASNPVAGVRVNTEAFF. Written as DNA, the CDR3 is TGTGCCAGCAACCCCGTGGCGGGGGTCCGAGTGAACACTGAAGCTTTCTTT.

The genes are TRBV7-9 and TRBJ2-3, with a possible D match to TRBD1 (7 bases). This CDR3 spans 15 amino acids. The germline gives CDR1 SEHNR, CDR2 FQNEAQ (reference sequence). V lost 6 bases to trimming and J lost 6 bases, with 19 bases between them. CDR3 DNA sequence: TGTGCCAGCAGTTTCAGAGCAGGGGGGCCTGATACGCAGTATTTT. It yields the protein CASSFRAGGPDTQYF. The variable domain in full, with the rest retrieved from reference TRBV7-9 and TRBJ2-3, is DTGVSQNPRHKITKRGQNVTFRCDPISEHNRLYWYRQTLGQGPEFLTYFQNEAQLEKSRLLSDRFSAERPKGSFSTLEIQRTEQGDSAMYLCASSFRAGGPDTQYFGPGTRLTVL.

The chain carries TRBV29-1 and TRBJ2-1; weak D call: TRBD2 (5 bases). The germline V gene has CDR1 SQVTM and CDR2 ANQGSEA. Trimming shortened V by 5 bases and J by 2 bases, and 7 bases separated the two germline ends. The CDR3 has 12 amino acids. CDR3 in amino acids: CSVTGTYNEQFF. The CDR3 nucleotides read TGCAGCGTTACCGGGACCTACAATGAGCAGTTCTTC.

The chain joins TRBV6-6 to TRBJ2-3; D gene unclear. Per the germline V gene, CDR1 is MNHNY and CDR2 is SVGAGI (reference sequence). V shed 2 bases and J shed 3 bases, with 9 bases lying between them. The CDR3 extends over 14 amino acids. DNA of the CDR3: TGTGCCAGCAGTTACGGTGGTGAGACAGATACGCAGTATTTT. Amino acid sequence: CASSYGGETDTQYF.

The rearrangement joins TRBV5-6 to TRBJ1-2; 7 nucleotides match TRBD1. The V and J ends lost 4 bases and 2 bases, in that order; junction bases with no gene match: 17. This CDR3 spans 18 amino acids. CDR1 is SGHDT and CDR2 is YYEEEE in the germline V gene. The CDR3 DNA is TGTGCCAGCAGCCTGGCCCGGGACAGTCTATATCGGAACTATGGCTACACCTTC. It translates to CASSLARDSLYRNYGYTF.

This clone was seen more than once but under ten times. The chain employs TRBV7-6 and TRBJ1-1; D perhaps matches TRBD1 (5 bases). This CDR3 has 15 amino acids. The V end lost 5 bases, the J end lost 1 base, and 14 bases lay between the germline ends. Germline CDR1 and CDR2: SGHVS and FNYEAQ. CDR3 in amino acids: CASSLRAGGNTEAFF. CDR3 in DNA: TGTGCCAGCAGCCTCAGGGCAGGTGGGAACACTGAAGCTTTCTTT.